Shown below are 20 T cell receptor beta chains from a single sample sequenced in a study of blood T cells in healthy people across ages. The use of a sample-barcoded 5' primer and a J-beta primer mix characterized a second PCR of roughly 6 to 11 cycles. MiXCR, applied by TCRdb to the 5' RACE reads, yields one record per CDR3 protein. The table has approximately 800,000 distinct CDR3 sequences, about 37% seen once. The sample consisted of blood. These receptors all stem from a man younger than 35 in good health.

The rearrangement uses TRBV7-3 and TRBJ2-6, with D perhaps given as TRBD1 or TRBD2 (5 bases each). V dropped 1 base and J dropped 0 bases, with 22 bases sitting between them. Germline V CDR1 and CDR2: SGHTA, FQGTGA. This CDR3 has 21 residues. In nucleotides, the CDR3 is TGTGCCAGCAGCTTAAGCGGTGGGGGAATTACTCTTAGCTCTGGGGCCAACGTCCTGACTTTC. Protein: CASSLSGGGITLSSGANVLTF.

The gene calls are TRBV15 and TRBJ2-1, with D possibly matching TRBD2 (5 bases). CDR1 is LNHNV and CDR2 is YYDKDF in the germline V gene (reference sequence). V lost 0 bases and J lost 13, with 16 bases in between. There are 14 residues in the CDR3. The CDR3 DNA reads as TGTGCCACCAGCAGAGACCTCCCGGAGAGGGTTCAGTTCTTC. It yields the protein CATSRDLPERVQFF.

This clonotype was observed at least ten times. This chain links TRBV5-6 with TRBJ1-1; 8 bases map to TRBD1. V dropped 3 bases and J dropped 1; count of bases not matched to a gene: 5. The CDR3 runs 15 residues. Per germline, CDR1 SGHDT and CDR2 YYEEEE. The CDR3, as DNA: TGTGCCAGCAGCTCTATGGACAGGGAGAACACTGAAGCTTTCTTT. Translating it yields CASSSMDRENTEAFF.

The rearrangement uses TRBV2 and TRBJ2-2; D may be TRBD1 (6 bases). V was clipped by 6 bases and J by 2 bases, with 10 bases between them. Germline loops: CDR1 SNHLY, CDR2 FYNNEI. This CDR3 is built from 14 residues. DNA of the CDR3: TGTGCCAGCAGGGACAGAAGAAACACCGGGGAGCTGTTTTTT. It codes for CASRDRRNTGELFF.

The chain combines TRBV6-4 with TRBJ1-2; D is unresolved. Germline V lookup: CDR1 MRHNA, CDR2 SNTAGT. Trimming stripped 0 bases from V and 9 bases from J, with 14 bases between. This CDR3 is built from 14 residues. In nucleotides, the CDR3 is TGTGCCAGCAGTGACTCACGGGGAGGGAGTCGCTACACCTTC. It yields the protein CASSDSRGGSRYTF.

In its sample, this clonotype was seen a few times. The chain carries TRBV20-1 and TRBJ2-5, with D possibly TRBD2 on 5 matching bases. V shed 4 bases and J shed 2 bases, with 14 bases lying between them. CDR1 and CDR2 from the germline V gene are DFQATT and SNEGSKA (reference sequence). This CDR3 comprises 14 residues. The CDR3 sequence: CSATASAGQETQYF. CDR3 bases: TGCAGTGCTACCGCCTCGGCGGGTCAAGAGACCCAGTACTTC.

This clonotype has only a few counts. In DNA form, the CDR3 reads TGCAACGTCGAGGGACAGGGCGTCACAGATACGCAGTATTTT. As protein: CNVEGQGVTDTQYF. The chain is built from TRBV29-1 and TRBJ2-3; 9 bases fit TRBD1. In germline, CDR1 is SQVTM, CDR2 ANQGSEA. The CDR3 totals 14 residues.

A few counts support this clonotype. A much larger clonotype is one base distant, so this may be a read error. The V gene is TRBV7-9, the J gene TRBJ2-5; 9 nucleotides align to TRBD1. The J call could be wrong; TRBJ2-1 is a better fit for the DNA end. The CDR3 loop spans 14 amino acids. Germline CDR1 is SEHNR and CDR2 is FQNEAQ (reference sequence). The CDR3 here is CASSLTDRGETQFF. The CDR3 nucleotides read TGTGCCAGCAGCTTAACGGACAGGGGAGAGACCCAGTTCTTC.

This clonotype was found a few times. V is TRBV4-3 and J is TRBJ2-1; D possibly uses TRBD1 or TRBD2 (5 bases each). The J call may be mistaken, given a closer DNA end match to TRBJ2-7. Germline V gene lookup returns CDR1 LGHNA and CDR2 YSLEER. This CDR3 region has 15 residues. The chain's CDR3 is CASSQGDSSYNEQYF. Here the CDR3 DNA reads TGCGCCAGCAGCCAGGGGGATAGCTCCTACAATGAGCAGTACTTC.

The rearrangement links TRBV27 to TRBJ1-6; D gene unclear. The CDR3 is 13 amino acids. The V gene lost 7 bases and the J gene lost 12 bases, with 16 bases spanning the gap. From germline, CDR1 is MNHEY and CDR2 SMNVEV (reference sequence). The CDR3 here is CASTSSVYRPLHF. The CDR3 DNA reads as TGTGCCAGCACGAGCTCTGTTTATCGACCCCTCCACTTT.

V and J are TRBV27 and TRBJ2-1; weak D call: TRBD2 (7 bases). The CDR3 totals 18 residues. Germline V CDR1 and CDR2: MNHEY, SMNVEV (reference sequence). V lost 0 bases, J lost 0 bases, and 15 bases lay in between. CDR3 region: CASSLSGGGRSSYNEQFF. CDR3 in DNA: TGTGCCAGCAGTTTATCTGGGGGGGGCCGATCCTCCTACAATGAGCAGTTCTTC.

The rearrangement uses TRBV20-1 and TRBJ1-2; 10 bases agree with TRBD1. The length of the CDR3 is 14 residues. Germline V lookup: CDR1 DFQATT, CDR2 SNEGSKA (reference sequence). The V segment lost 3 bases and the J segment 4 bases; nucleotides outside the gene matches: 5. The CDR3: CSASDRGQSYGYTF. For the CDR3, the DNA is TGCAGTGCTAGCGACAGGGGGCAGAGCTATGGCTACACCTTC.

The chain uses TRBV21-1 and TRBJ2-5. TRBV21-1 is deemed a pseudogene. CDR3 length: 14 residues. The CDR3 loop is CASSKVTSQETQYF. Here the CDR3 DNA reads TGTGCCAGCAGCAAAGTGACGTCACAAGAGACCCAGTACTTC.

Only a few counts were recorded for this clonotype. CDR3 residues: CASSSPEGLGDGYTF. The CDR3 region has the DNA TGTGCCAGCAGTTCCCCCGAGGGCCTCGGGGATGGCTACACCTTC. The chain is built from TRBV6-5 and TRBJ1-2; D is undetermined. The V end was cut by 4 bases, the J end by 6 bases, with 18 bases between. CDR1 MNHEY and CDR2 SVGAGI come from the germline V gene. The CDR3 covers 15 residues.

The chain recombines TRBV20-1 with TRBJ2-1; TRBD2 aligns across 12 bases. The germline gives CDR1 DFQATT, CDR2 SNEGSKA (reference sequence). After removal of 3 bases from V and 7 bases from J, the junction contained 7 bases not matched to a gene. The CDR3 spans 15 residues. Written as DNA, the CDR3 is TGCAGTGCTAGGATCTTCGGGACTAGCGGGAATGAGCAGTTCTTC. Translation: CSARIFGTSGNEQFF.

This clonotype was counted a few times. CDR3: CASSTRDRGKSGYTF. The CDR3 nucleotides read TGTGCCAGCTCAACGCGGGACAGGGGGAAGAGTGGCTACACCTTC. The gene calls are TRBV18 and TRBJ1-2; 11 nucleotides match TRBD1. This CDR3 contains 15 residues. With V trimmed by 5 bases and J by 7 bases, 9 bases remained unmatched. Germline V CDR1 and CDR2: KGHSH, LQKENI.

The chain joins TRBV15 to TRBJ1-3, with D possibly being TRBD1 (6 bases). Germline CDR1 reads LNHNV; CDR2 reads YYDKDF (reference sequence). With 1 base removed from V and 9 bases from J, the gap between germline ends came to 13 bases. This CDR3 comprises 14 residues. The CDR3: CATSRARQASTIYF. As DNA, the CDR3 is TGTGCCACCAGCAGAGCTCGACAGGCTAGCACCATATATTTT.

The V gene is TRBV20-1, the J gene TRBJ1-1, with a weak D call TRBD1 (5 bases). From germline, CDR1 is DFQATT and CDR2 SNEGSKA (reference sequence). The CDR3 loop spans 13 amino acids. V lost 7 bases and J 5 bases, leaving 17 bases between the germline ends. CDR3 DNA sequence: TGCAGTGGCTACGGGGGTTTTTGGACTGAAGCTTTCTTT. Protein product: CSGYGGFWTEAFF.

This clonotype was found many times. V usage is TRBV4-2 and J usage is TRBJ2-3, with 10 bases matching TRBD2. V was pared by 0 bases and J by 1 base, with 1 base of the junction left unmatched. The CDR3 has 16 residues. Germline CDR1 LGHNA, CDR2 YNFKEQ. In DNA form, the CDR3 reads TGTGCCAGCAGCCAAGAAGGACTAGCGGGCACAGATACGCAGTATTTT. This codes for CASSQEGLAGTDTQYF.

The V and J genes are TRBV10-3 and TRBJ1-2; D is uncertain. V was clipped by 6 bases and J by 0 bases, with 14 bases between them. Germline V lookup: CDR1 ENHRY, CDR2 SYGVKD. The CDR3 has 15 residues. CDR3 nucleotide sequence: TGTGCCATCAGCCTATCGAGGGAAGCTAACTATGGCTACACCTTC. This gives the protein CAISLSREANYGYTF.